These 24 T cell receptor beta chains originate from one sample sequenced in a study of T-cell memory formation after mild COVID-19. TCRdb fed the 5' RACE reads into MiXCR, producing one record per CDR3 protein. The sample records some 210,000 distinct CDR3 sequences, roughly 18% being singletons. Sequencing used PBMCs or a T cell subset sorted from them (not recorded which). These receptors originate from an adult woman who had mild COVID-19 (a few samples of this study predate the infection). Cell type and time point are not known.

This clonotype was detected only a few times. V usage is TRBV7-2 and J usage is TRBJ1-1, with TRBD1 matching over 7 bases. Germline CDR1 and CDR2: SGHTA and FQGNSA. This CDR3 is 15 amino acids long. The trim removed 3 bases at V and 4 bases at J, leaving 8 bases unmatched. The CDR3 DNA is TGTGCCAGCAGCTTGTCAGACAGGGAAAGCACTGAAGCTTTCTTT. Translated, it gives CASSLSDRESTEAFF.

This clonotype occurred many times. This rearrangement joins TRBV12-3 or TRBV12-4 to TRBJ2-7; possible D gene TRBD1, 5 bases. The CDR3 has 12 residues. V lost 5 bases to trimming and J lost 0 bases, with 5 bases between them. The DNA for the CDR3 is TGTGCCAGCAGTCAGGGCTCCTACGAGCAGTACTTC. Translation: CASSQGSYEQYF.

This clonotype was observed a handful of times. The rearrangement joins TRBV6-6 to TRBJ1-5; TRBD1 might be the D (5 bases). Germline V CDR1 and CDR2: MNHNY, SVGAGI (reference sequence). V was cut by 0 bases and J by 8 bases, with 14 bases left in between. This CDR3 contains 15 residues. CDR3 sequence reads: CASSYSKAGSEPQHF. CDR3 nucleotide sequence: TGTGCCAGCAGTTACTCGAAAGCAGGGTCAGAGCCCCAGCATTTT.

This clonotype was recorded a few times. The chain recombines TRBV18 with TRBJ1-5, with 10 bases matching TRBD1. Germline-derived CDR1 and CDR2 are KGHSH and LQKENI. This CDR3 comprises 16 residues. J lost 2 bases, V lost 2 bases, and 3 bases had no gene match. CDR3 in DNA: TGTGCCAGCTCACCAGGGACAGGGGTTGGCAATCAGCCCCAGCATTTT. Its protein product is CASSPGTGVGNQPQHF.

This clonotype was detected only a few times. The CDR3 is CASSEQGAYTEAFF. The CDR3 DNA sequence: TGTGCCAGCAGTGAACAGGGGGCTTACACTGAAGCTTTCTTT. The chain joins TRBV12-3 or TRBV12-4 to TRBJ1-1, with 9 bases lining up with TRBD1. This CDR3 has 14 residues. With 5 bases clipped from V and 3 bases from J, the junction kept 4 bases outside the gene matches.

V and J are TRBV4-2 and TRBJ1-1, with D unclear. Germline-derived CDR1 and CDR2 are LGHNA and YNFKEQ. CDR3 length equals 14 residues. V lost 0 bases and J lost 1, with 6 bases in between. In DNA form, the CDR3 reads TGTGCCAGCAGCCAAGAGGGCCCGAACACTGAAGCTTTCTTT. Translated: CASSQEGPNTEAFF.

V gene TRBV20-1 combines with J gene TRBJ2-7; D gene unclear. The CDR3 is made up of 12 amino acids. Germline-derived CDR1 and CDR2 are DFQATT and SNEGSKA (reference sequence). Trimming pared 6 bases from V and 1 base from J, leaving 10 bases between. The CDR3 protein is CSARAPSYEQYF. The CDR3 nucleotides read TGCAGTGCCCGGGCTCCGTCCTACGAGCAGTACTTC.

V usage is TRBV11-2 and J usage is TRBJ1-4, with D unclear. Between the trimmed V and J ends, which lost 1 base and 7 bases, there was a span of 7 bases. The CDR3 contains 13 residues. Per germline, CDR1 SGHAT and CDR2 FQNNGV. The CDR3 nucleotides are TGTGCCAGCAGCTTAGGATGGGCTGAAAAACTGTTTTTT. It encodes CASSLGWAEKLFF.

The table lists this clonotype with a few counts. V gene TRBV7-2 combines with J gene TRBJ2-2; 7 nucleotides agree with TRBD1. The V gene's germline CDR1 is SGHTA and CDR2 FQGNSA. The V segment lost 5 bases and the J segment 7 bases; nucleotides outside the gene matches: 4. This CDR3 has 13 amino acids. The CDR3 here is CASSPGGIGELFF. The DNA of the CDR3 is TGTGCCAGCAGCCCAGGGGGTATCGGGGAGCTGTTTTTT.

This clonotype appeared many times. The V and J genes are TRBV5-1 and TRBJ2-2, with 10 bases aligning to TRBD2. The CDR3 consists of 15 residues. Germline CDR1 SGHRS, CDR2 YFSETQ. The J segment lost 0 bases and the V segment lost 4 bases, leaving 0 bases of the junction unmatched. The CDR3 sequence: CASSLAGANTGELFF. DNA of the CDR3: TGCGCCAGCAGCCTAGCGGGAGCGAACACCGGGGAGCTGTTTTTT.

A few counts support this clonotype. The V gene is TRBV29-1, the J gene TRBJ2-3, with D maybe TRBD2 (5 bases). V was cut by 6 bases and J by 2 bases, with 15 bases left in between. CDR1 is SQVTM and CDR2 is ANQGSEA in the germline V gene. CDR3 length: 14 residues. Here the CDR3 reads CSVTPPGITDTQYF. In DNA form, the CDR3 reads TGCAGCGTGACCCCCCCCGGGATCACAGATACGCAGTATTTT.

The chain uses TRBV12-3 or TRBV12-4 and TRBJ2-1; possibly TRBD2 for D (6 bases). CDR3 length equals 15 residues. Trimming pared 7 bases from V and 0 bases from J, leaving 13 bases between. The CDR3 DNA follows: TGTGCCAGCAATACGGGGGAGAGCTCCTACAATGAGCAGTTCTTC. Its translation: CASNTGESSYNEQFF.

This clonotype was recorded a few times. The chain employs TRBV9 and TRBJ2-7, with no clear D. CDR1 is SGDLS and CDR2 is YYNGEE in the germline V gene. This CDR3 is 15 amino acids long. V lost 4 bases, J lost 1 base, and 15 bases lay in between. This CDR3 is CASSPRTSESYEQYF. For the CDR3, the DNA is TGTGCCAGCAGCCCCCGGACGTCTGAATCCTACGAGCAGTACTTC. The full variable domain, its missing parts supplied by reference TRBV9 and TRBJ2-7, is DSGVTQTPKHLITATGQRVTLRCSPRSGDLSVYWYQQSLDQGLQFLIQYYNGEERAKGNILERFSAQQFPDLHSELNLSSLELGDSALYFCASSPRTSESYEQYFGPGTRLTVT.

The gene calls are TRBV18 and TRBJ1-1, with TRBD1 identical over 8 bases. CDR1 KGHSH and CDR2 LQKENI come from the germline V gene. The CDR3 consists of 15 residues. V lost 3 bases and J lost 3; bases outside the gene matches: 6. The CDR3 nucleotides read TGTGCCAGCTCACCCTCCGTGGGACAGGACACTGAAGCTTTCTTT. Protein: CASSPSVGQDTEAFF.

This clonotype was seen more than once but under ten times. The rearrangement links TRBV20-1 to TRBJ1-2, with TRBD1 as a possible D gene (5 bases). The CDR3 covers 14 residues. V dropped 4 bases and J dropped 0 bases, with 12 bases sitting between them. Germline-derived CDR1 and CDR2 are DFQATT and SNEGSKA (reference sequence). The CDR3 sequence: CSANWQGANYGYTF. The CDR3 bases are TGCAGTGCTAACTGGCAGGGCGCTAACTATGGCTACACCTTC.

This clonotype has only a few counts. The chain couples TRBV3-1 to TRBJ2-4, with a tentative D call TRBD1 (6 bases). This CDR3 comprises 18 residues. Per the germline V gene, CDR1 is LGHDT and CDR2 is YNNKEL (reference sequence). Trimming stripped 2 bases from V and 1 base from J, with 18 bases between. The CDR3 DNA follows: TGTGCCAGCAGCCAACAAAGATATACCAGGGGTGCCAAAAACATTCAGTACTTC. Translated, it gives CASSQQRYTRGAKNIQYF.

This clonotype came up a few times. The chain's CDR3 is CASTEAGTLYTGELFF. DNA of the CDR3: TGTGCCAGCACCGAGGCCGGGACGCTTTACACCGGGGAGCTGTTTTTT. This chain connects TRBV12-3 or TRBV12-4 to TRBJ2-2; D could derive from TRBD1 or TRBD2 (5 bases each). V lost 7 bases and J lost 3, with 18 bases in between. The length of the CDR3 is 16 residues.

The chain carries TRBV3-1 and TRBJ2-3; 9 bases are shared with TRBD2. This CDR3 region has 15 residues. Germline CDR1 and CDR2: LGHDT and YNNKEL (reference sequence). The J segment lost 2 bases and the V segment lost 1 base, leaving 1 base of the junction unmatched. The CDR3 loop is CASSQGLAATDTQYF. The CDR3 DNA reads TGTGCCAGCAGCCAAGGACTAGCGGCCACAGATACGCAGTATTTT.

The chain employs TRBV2 and TRBJ2-1; D unclear. V lost 7 bases, J lost 1 base, and 17 bases lay in between. Looked up from germline, CDR1 is SNHLY and CDR2 is FYNNEI. The CDR3 spans 16 residues. The CDR3 reads CASKSGSTRSYNEQFF. In DNA, the CDR3 is TGTGCCAGCAAATCTGGCAGTACGAGGTCCTACAATGAGCAGTTCTTC.

In this sample, this clonotype turned up a few times. V and J are TRBV29-1 and TRBJ2-7; D is perhaps TRBD1 or TRBD2 (5 bases each). CDR3 length equals 15 residues. The germline gives CDR1 SQVTM, CDR2 ANQGSEA. Trimming removed 5 bases at V and 0 bases at J, with 17 bases between. The CDR3: CSVSERGVSSYEQYF. For the CDR3, the DNA is TGCAGCGTTTCCGAGAGGGGCGTAAGCTCCTACGAGCAGTACTTC.

V usage is TRBV29-1 and J usage is TRBJ1-6; 8 positions match TRBD1. Germline V CDR1 and CDR2: SQVTM, ANQGSEA. Unmatched junction bases numbered 2, after V lost 4 bases and J lost 6 bases. This CDR3 is 13 amino acids long. CDR3: CSVADRANSPLHF. The CDR3 region has the DNA TGCAGCGTTGCGGACAGGGCTAATTCACCCCTCCACTTT.

V gene TRBV5-1 combines with J gene TRBJ2-1, with D perhaps TRBD2 (6 bases). The CDR3 loop spans 15 amino acids. Between the trimmed V and J ends, which lost 0 bases and 6 bases, there was a span of 13 bases. The germline V gene has CDR1 SGHRS and CDR2 YFSETQ. This CDR3 reads CASSLAGDSGNEQFF. CDR3 DNA sequence: TGCGCCAGCAGCTTGGCCGGTGATAGCGGCAATGAGCAGTTCTTC. Full variable domain (outside the CDR3, taken from reference TRBV5-1 and TRBJ2-1): KAGVTQTPRYLIKTRGQQVTLSCSPISGHRSVSWYQQTPGQGLQFLFEYFSETQRNKGNFPGRFSGRQFSNSRSEMNVSTLELGDSALYLCASSLAGDSGNEQFFGPGTRLTVL.

This clonotype has ten or more counts. This sequence joins TRBV6-2 or TRBV6-3 and TRBJ2-1, with 9 nucleotides matching TRBD2. The CDR3 extends over 14 amino acids. The V and J ends lost 7 bases and 7 bases, in that order; junction bases with no gene match: 8. Germline V gene sequence: CDR1 MNHEY, CDR2 SVGEGT. CDR3 residues: CASNHGTSQNEQFF. The CDR3 DNA sequence: TGTGCCAGCAACCATGGGACTAGCCAAAATGAGCAGTTCTTC.

This clonotype was detected only a few times. The gene calls are TRBV6-2 or TRBV6-3 and TRBJ1-5, with TRBD1 matching 9 bases. This CDR3 spans 20 amino acids. In germline, CDR1 is MNHEY, CDR2 SVGEGT. Losses at the gene ends were 5 bases for V and 0 bases for J; bases not matched to a gene: 17. CDR3 loop: CASSPRTGVKGSLSNQPQHF. The CDR3 nucleotides are TGTGCCAGCAGTCCCAGGACAGGGGTTAAGGGGTCCCTTAGCAATCAGCCCCAGCATTTT.